The 4 T cell receptor beta chains presented below share a single source sample, sequenced in a study of cytomegalovirus exposure and HLA in healthy donors. The method was immunoSEQ multiplex PCR; TCRdb's version includes in-frame clones alone and lacks a portion of them. The sample has 35,000 to 50,000 clones; approximately 90% are singletons. Sequenced: PBMCs. The receptors shown here come from a young man in good health and CMV-seronegative.

The rearrangement uses TRBV11-2 and TRBJ1-1; 8 bases are shared with TRBD1. CDR1 is SGHAT, CDR2 FQNNGV, per germline. The V segment lost 7 bases and the J segment 6 bases; nucleotides outside the gene matches: 7. This CDR3 is 13 amino acids long. CDR3 DNA sequence: TGTGCCAGCACTCAGGGGGCGCCGGCTGAAGCTTTCTTT. As protein: CASTQGAPAEAFF.

CDR3 region: CASSIEQGSGANVLTF. CDR3 DNA sequence: TGTGCCAGTAGTATAGAACAGGGCTCTGGGGCCAACGTCCTGACTTTC. The chain joins TRBV19 to TRBJ2-6; possibly TRBD1 for D (6 bases). The CDR3 covers 16 residues. Germline lookup yields CDR1 LNHDA and CDR2 SQIVND (reference sequence). V was trimmed by 0 bases and J by 0 bases, leaving 6 bases between them.

The V call is TRBV6-1, the J call TRBJ2-2, with TRBD2 matching 10 bases. V dropped 6 bases and J dropped 7; count of bases not matched to a gene: 5. Germline CDR1 is MNHNS and CDR2 is SASEGT. The CDR3 totals 14 residues. CDR3 bases: TGTGCCAGCAGAAGCGGGGGGGATAGCGGGGAGCTGTTTTTT. It is translated as CASRSGGDSGELFF.

The chain combines TRBV4-3 with TRBJ2-5; 8 bases align to TRBD2. This CDR3 comprises 16 residues. V was clipped by 0 bases and J by 2 bases; unmatched bases: 5. Germline assignment: CDR1 LGHNA and CDR2 YSLEER. The CDR3 protein is CASSQERGGLQETQYF. For the CDR3, the DNA is TGCGCCAGCAGCCAAGAACGGGGGGGCCTTCAAGAGACCCAGTACTTC.